The present TCR beta chain was sequenced within a study of CD8 T cells in Susac syndrome. The CDR3 loop spans 15 amino acids. V was shortened by 0 bases and J by 6 bases, with 17 bases between the two germline ends. The V gene's germline CDR1 is DFQATT and CDR2 SNEGSKA (reference sequence). The RNA, about 0.45 to 1 ug, was put through reverse transcription using random hexamers. TCRdb passed the immunoSEQ multiplex PCR reads through MiXCR, listing each CDR3 protein once. The profile shows about 290,000 distinct CDR3 sequences, 89% of them singletons. Sequenced input: CD8+ T cells from PBMCs. This TCR derives from a human donor with multiple sclerosis. J is TRBJ1-1 and V is TRBV20-1; D is ambiguous. In DNA, the CDR3 is TGCAGTGCTAGAGAGTTGGGTTCGGGTTTCCCTGAAGCTTTCTTT. It encodes CSARELGSGFPEAFF.